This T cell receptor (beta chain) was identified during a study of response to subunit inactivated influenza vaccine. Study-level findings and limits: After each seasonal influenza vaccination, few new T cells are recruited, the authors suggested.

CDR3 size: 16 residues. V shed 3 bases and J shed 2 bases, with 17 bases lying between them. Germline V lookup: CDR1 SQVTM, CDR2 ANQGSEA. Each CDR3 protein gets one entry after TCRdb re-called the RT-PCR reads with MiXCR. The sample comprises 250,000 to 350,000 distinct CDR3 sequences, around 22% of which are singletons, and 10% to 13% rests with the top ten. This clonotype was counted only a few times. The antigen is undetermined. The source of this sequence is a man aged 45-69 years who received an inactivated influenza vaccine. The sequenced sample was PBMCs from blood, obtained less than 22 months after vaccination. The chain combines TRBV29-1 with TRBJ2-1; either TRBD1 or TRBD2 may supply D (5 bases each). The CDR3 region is CSVDDRGRVAYNEQFF. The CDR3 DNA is TGCAGCGTTGACGATCGGGGCAGGGTAGCCTACAATGAGCAGTTCTTC.